This T cell receptor (beta chain) derives from a study of vaccination and CD4 T cells after COVID-19. Looking at the study overall: The convalescents were made up of six males and four females, two of whom were Hispanic.

The treatment denotes: 10-day PBMC culture with coronavirus spike peptide pools or control peptides (ViraFEST assay). The ViraFEST method relied on peptide pools to expand antigen-specific T cells, followed by TCR sequencing. Germline CDR1 SGHTA, CDR2 FQGNSA. This CDR3 has 15 amino acids. With V trimmed by 5 bases and J by 6 bases, 9 bases remained unmatched. Sequencing of cultured CD4+ T cell DNA used the Oncomine TCR Beta short-read assay. A single record per CDR3 protein comes from TCRdb applying MiXCR to the PCR reads. The sample lists over 10,000 distinct CDR3 sequences; 65% to 85% were seen once. With regard to this clonotype: As yet, its antigen is unknown.

V is TRBV7-2 and J is TRBJ2-2, with 7 bases identical to TRBD1. Material for sequencing was CD4+ T cells from blood, cultured in vitro. The clonotype was recovered from a human donor who had recovered from COVID-19. DNA of the CDR3: TGTGCCAGCAGCGACCGACACAGGGGACCCGGGGAGCTGTTTTTT. Translating it yields CASSDRHRGPGELFF.